This T cell receptor (beta chain) was retrieved from a study of blood T cell repertoires in COVID-19. Study overall: Acute and convalescent COVID-19 specimens originated in the United States, Italy and Spain.

Deletions cut 1 base from V and 4 bases from J, with 5 bases between. CDR3 size: 11 residues. Germline CDR1 and CDR2: DFQATT and SNEGSKA (reference sequence). Here immunoSEQ multiplex PCR was the method, and the copy in TCRdb shows in-frame clones only, minus some. Of roughly 250,000 clones in the sample, more than 65% were seen once. The receptor comes from a person aged 65 to 85 with COVID-19, enrolled during active disease. The V gene is TRBV20-1, the J gene TRBJ2-7; D remains unclear. Sequencing was carried out using peripheral blood. CDR3 protein: CSARGRYEQYF. CDR3 sequence (DNA): TGCAGTGCTAGAGGCAGATACGAGCAGTACTTC.